The 20 T cell receptor beta chains below all came from one sample that was sequenced in a study of cytomegalovirus exposure and HLA in healthy donors. Primers for the PCR totalled 60 Vbeta and 13 Jbeta. The method was immunoSEQ multiplex PCR; TCRdb's version includes in-frame clones alone and lacks a portion of them. The data hold approximately 100,000 clones, with over 65% observed a single time. Sequencing input: PBMCs. These receptor sequences come from a male donor in good health and CMV-seronegative.

The V call is TRBV5-1, the J call TRBJ2-1, with D maybe TRBD2 (6 bases). This CDR3 has 14 amino acids. The V gene lost 5 bases and the J gene lost 2 bases, with 11 bases spanning the gap. Looked up from germline, CDR1 is SGHRS and CDR2 is YFSETQ. This chain's CDR3 is CASSRDSTYNEQFF. The CDR3 DNA sequence: TGCGCCAGCAGTAGGGACTCCACCTACAATGAGCAGTTCTTC.

This clone was recorded a few times. The chain uses TRBV28 and TRBJ1-2; D call uncertain. The CDR3 loop spans 12 amino acids. Deletions cut 3 bases from V and 2 bases from J, with 4 bases between. Looked up from germline, CDR1 is MDHEN and CDR2 is SYDVKM. As DNA, the CDR3 is TGTGCCAGCAGTTTTCTGAACTATGGCTACACCTTC. Translation gives CASSFLNYGYTF.

The chain has TRBV20-1 and TRBJ2-5; D is ambiguous. The CDR3 is 11 residues long. The germline V and J ends were trimmed by 2 bases and 1 base, with 2 bases remaining between them. In germline, CDR1 is DFQATT, CDR2 SNEGSKA (reference sequence). This chain's CDR3 is CSARLQETQYF. CDR3 nucleotides: TGCAGTGCTAGACTCCAAGAGACCCAGTACTTC.

V usage is TRBV4-2 and J usage is TRBJ1-3; D is undetermined. Per the germline V gene, CDR1 is LGHNA and CDR2 is YNFKEQ. V lost 1 base, J lost 1 base, and 5 bases lay in between. The CDR3 has 14 residues. Here the CDR3 reads CASSQVRSGNTIYF. The CDR3 DNA follows: TGTGCCAGCAGCCAAGTGCGGTCTGGAAACACCATATATTTT.

The chain recombines TRBV7-2 with TRBJ2-3; possible D gene TRBD2, 6 bases. The CDR3 runs to 15 residues. The V and J ends lost 5 bases and 2 bases respectively, with 14 bases between them. Germline V CDR1 and CDR2: SGHTA, FQGNSA. CDR3 coding DNA: TGTGCCAGCAGCACGGGGAGGACGTTCACAGATACGCAGTATTTT. This translates into CASSTGRTFTDTQYF.

The chain joins TRBV11-2 to TRBJ2-4; tentatively, D is TRBD2 (6 bases). The V and J ends lost 2 bases and 1 base respectively, with 21 bases between them. The germline gives CDR1 SGHAT, CDR2 FQNNGV. The CDR3 covers 19 residues. The CDR3 sequence: CASSLLHGRSGGAKNIQYF. For the CDR3, the DNA is TGTGCCAGCAGCTTATTGCACGGGAGATCGGGCGGGGCCAAAAACATTCAGTACTTC.

The chain uses TRBV5-4 and TRBJ2-1; weak D call: TRBD1 (6 bases). CDR3 size: 15 residues. Looked up from germline, CDR1 is SGHNT and CDR2 is YYREEE (reference sequence). V lost 1 base and J lost 6, with 14 bases in between. This CDR3 is CASSLNRVESNEQFF. The CDR3, as DNA: TGTGCCAGCAGCTTGAACAGGGTAGAATCCAATGAGCAGTTCTTC.

This chain links TRBV29-1 with TRBJ2-1; 10 bases are shared with TRBD2. Germline-derived CDR1 and CDR2 are SQVTM and ANQGSEA. This CDR3 is built from 16 residues. The J segment lost 0 bases and the V segment lost 3 bases, leaving 5 bases of the junction unmatched. The CDR3 DNA follows: TGCAGCGTTGACGGACTAGCGGTTAGCTCCTACAATGAGCAGTTCTTC. Amino acids: CSVDGLAVSSYNEQFF.

The rearrangement links TRBV29-1 to TRBJ2-2; TRBD2 matches at 7 bases. The CDR3 is 14 residues long. Looked up from germline, CDR1 is SQVTM and CDR2 is ANQGSEA. The V and J ends lost 6 bases and 2 bases, in that order; junction bases with no gene match: 6. CDR3 DNA sequence: TGCAGCGTGAAGACTAGCAGAAACACCGGGGAGCTGTTTTTT. Translation: CSVKTSRNTGELFF.

The V call is TRBV7-2, the J call TRBJ1-3; TRBD1 matches at 7 bases. Looked up from germline, CDR1 is SGHTA and CDR2 is FQGNSA. This CDR3 is 15 amino acids long. J was trimmed by 3 bases and V by 6 bases; bases with no gene match: 8. CDR3 in amino acids: CASSWTGSFGNTIYF. The CDR3 DNA sequence: TGTGCCAGCAGTTGGACAGGATCCTTTGGAAACACCATATATTTT. The variable domain in full, completed from reference TRBV7-2 and TRBJ1-3, reads GAGVSQSPSNKVTEKGKDVELRCDPISGHTALYWYRQSLGQGLEFLIYFQGNSAPDKSGLPSDRFSAERTGGSVSTLTIQRTQQEDSAVYLCASSWTGSFGNTIYFGEGSWLTVV.

The chain couples TRBV6-1 to TRBJ2-7, with TRBD2 matching over 12 bases. The CDR3 length is 16 residues. Looked up from germline, CDR1 is MNHNS and CDR2 is SASEGT. J was trimmed by 2 bases and V by 8 bases; bases with no gene match: 10. The CDR3 coding sequence is TGTGCCAGCCGTGCCGGGACTAGCGGGTGGGCCTACGAGCAGTACTTC. Protein sequence: CASRAGTSGWAYEQYF.

This chain uses TRBV5-4 with TRBJ2-7, with D hard to call. The V gene lost 4 bases and the J gene lost 0 bases, with 17 bases spanning the gap. In germline, CDR1 is SGHNT, CDR2 YYREEE (reference sequence). CDR3 size: 16 residues. CDR3 residues: CASSPKDGFSSYEQYF. In nucleotides, the CDR3 is TGTGCCAGCAGCCCTAAAGACGGGTTTAGCTCCTACGAGCAGTACTTC.

The chain employs TRBV6-5 and TRBJ2-7; 13 positions match TRBD2. This CDR3 is 14 amino acids long. With V trimmed by 7 bases and J by 9 bases, 9 bases remained unmatched. Germline values: CDR1 MNHEY, CDR2 SVGAGI. For the CDR3, the DNA is TGTGCCAGCACCATGGGACTAGCGGGATCCGTGCAGTACTTC. This gives the protein CASTMGLAGSVQYF.

This clone was seen more than once but under ten times. The rearrangement uses TRBV5-1 and TRBJ2-1, with D possibly matching TRBD2 (6 bases). This CDR3 contains 14 residues. The V and J ends lost 7 bases and 4 bases respectively, with 15 bases between them. CDR1 and CDR2 from the germline V gene are SGHRS and YFSETQ. CDR3 sequence: CASSNSGLYNEQFF. The DNA for the CDR3 is TGCGCCAGCTCCAACTCGGGACTTTACAATGAGCAGTTCTTC. Full variable domain (rest looked up from reference TRBV5-1 and TRBJ2-1): KAGVTQTPRYLIKTRGQQVTLSCSPISGHRSVSWYQQTPGQGLQFLFEYFSETQRNKGNFPGRFSGRQFSNSRSEMNVSTLELGDSALYLCASSNSGLYNEQFFGPGTRLTVL.

The chain employs TRBV9 and TRBJ2-6; D may be TRBD1 (7 bases). This CDR3 contains 16 residues. From germline, CDR1 is SGDLS and CDR2 YYNGEE. Trimming left V 3 bases short and J 3 bases short, with 13 bases between. CDR3 residues: CASSGGGGGGANVLTF. The CDR3 coding sequence is TGTGCCAGCAGCGGAGGAGGGGGCGGTGGGGCCAACGTCCTGACTTTC.

As regards this clone: One junction end disagrees with the germline gene, perhaps due to a read error. The gene calls are TRBV29-1 and TRBJ2-3; 7 bases map to TRBD1. The germline gives CDR1 SQVTM, CDR2 ANQGSEA. The CDR3 loop spans 15 amino acids. Here the CDR3 reads CSVEDHRGVTDTQYF. Here the CDR3 DNA reads TGCAGCGTGGAAGATCACAGGGGTGTAACAGATACGCAGTATTTT.

This clone appeared a few times. The chain is built from TRBV28 and TRBJ2-5; possibly TRBD2 for D (6 bases). Trimming stripped 11 bases from V and 0 bases from J, with 13 bases between. The CDR3 consists of 13 residues. Germline V gene sequence: CDR1 MDHEN, CDR2 SYDVKM. The CDR3 coding sequence is TGTGCCGGCACGACGGGGGACCAAGAGACCCAGTACTTC. Its translation: CAGTTGDQETQYF.

The rearrangement uses TRBV5-1 and TRBJ2-7; no clear D gene. V gave up 5 bases and J gave up 3 bases, with 15 bases separating them. Germline values: CDR1 SGHRS, CDR2 YFSETQ. The CDR3 runs 14 residues. The CDR3 here is CASSQMAAYYEQYF. CDR3 nucleotide sequence: TGCGCCAGCAGTCAAATGGCGGCCTACTACGAGCAGTACTTC.

This chain links TRBV10-3 with TRBJ2-7; tentatively, D is TRBD2 (6 bases). V was clipped by 3 bases and J by 3 bases, with 12 bases between them. This CDR3 comprises 14 residues. The germline V gene has CDR1 ENHRY and CDR2 SYGVKD. The CDR3: CAISDWGVGYEQYF. The CDR3, as DNA: TGTGCCATCAGTGATTGGGGGGTTGGCTACGAGCAGTACTTC.

This clone was seen a few times. The chain has TRBV28 and TRBJ2-1, with 7 positions matching TRBD2. The CDR3 extends over 16 amino acids. V gave up 4 bases and J gave up 7 bases; unmatched junction bases: 13. Germline CDR1 and CDR2: MDHEN and SYDVKM. In DNA, the CDR3 is TGTGCCAGCAGTTACCCGGGACTACGAAACTGGAATGAGCAGTTCTTC. Its protein product is CASSYPGLRNWNEQFF.